Presented here are 25 T cell receptor beta chains from one specimen sequenced in a study of T cell responses to AZD1222 COVID-19 vaccine (dated by TCRdb to 2020 to 2023). Explained via the paper, the time point label denotes: baseline before first vaccination. The treatment or condition label for this specimen denotes: meningococcal conjugate vaccine given as trial control. Libraries were made using the immunoSEQ multiplex PCR assay. TCRdb re-hosts the immuneACCESS table, in-frame sequences only. Its copies lack some clones; in the studies checked, an unresolved V gene accounts for under half of them, and the cause for the rest is not known. The sample yields about 220,000 clones; around 93% were counted once. The ten largest clones represent roughly 0.99% of the sample. Sequenced here: peripheral blood, sampled on day 0 of MenACWY control vaccination. The receptors stem from an adult in good health.

CDR3 nucleotide sequence: TGTGCCAGCAGTGCACAGGGAGGGACTAATGAAAAACTGTTTTTT. It specifies CASSAQGGTNEKLFF. J is TRBJ1-4 and V is TRBV2, with D possibly matching TRBD1 (6 bases). This CDR3 region has 15 residues. From germline, CDR1 is SNHLY and CDR2 FYNNEI. V was trimmed by 4 bases and J by 2 bases, leaving 11 bases between them.

The J gene is TRBJ2-1, the V gene TRBV5-1, with D tentatively TRBD1 (6 bases). The CDR3 has 15 amino acids. Per germline, CDR1 SGHRS and CDR2 YFSETQ. V lost 0 bases and J lost 3, with 10 bases in between. The chain's CDR3 is CASSLGQGRYNEQFF. The CDR3, as DNA: TGCGCCAGCAGCTTGGGTCAGGGGCGCTACAATGAGCAGTTCTTC.

This clone was found once. V gene TRBV13 combines with J gene TRBJ1-6; D possibly corresponds to TRBD1 (6 bases). The CDR3 runs 15 residues. Germline CDR1 and CDR2: PRHDT and FYEKMQ (reference sequence). The V and J ends lost 8 bases and 8 bases respectively, with 19 bases between them. DNA for the CDR3: TGTGCCAGCCGCCCCCCAGGGGCTTCTGATTCACCCCTCCACTTT. Its protein is CASRPPGASDSPLHF.

The CDR3 DNA sequence: TGTGCCAGCAGTTACTCGGCTAGCGGGGAACAAGAGACCCAGTACTTC. This gives the protein CASSYSASGEQETQYF. The chain joins TRBV6-5 to TRBJ2-5; 9 bases are a match to TRBD2. The germline CDR1 and CDR2 sequences are MNHEY and SVGAGI. This CDR3 region has 16 residues. The V and J ends lost 0 bases and 2 bases, in that order; junction bases with no gene match: 4.

The chain couples TRBV6-6 to TRBJ1-1; D is possibly TRBD1 (5 bases). Trimming pared 2 bases from V and 1 base from J, leaving 8 bases between. Germline CDR1 reads MNHNY; CDR2 reads SVGAGI (reference sequence). This CDR3 region has 14 residues. CDR3 region: CASSYTGGNTEAFF. In DNA form, the CDR3 reads TGTGCCAGCAGTTACACAGGAGGGAACACTGAAGCTTTCTTT.

The chain links TRBV30 to TRBJ1-4; a weak D match, TRBD1 (5 bases). CDR1 is GTSNPN and CDR2 is SVGIG in the germline V gene (reference sequence). This CDR3 comprises 12 residues. The CDR3 reads CAWQGSNEKLFF. CDR3 nucleotides: TGTGCTTGGCAGGGATCTAATGAAAAACTGTTTTTT.

The CDR3 DNA reads TGTGCCAGCAGTGCCGCGGCGGGGGGCCGCTACGCTTTCTTT. Its protein is CASSAAAGGRYAFF. The chain has TRBV28 and TRBJ1-1, with a possible D match to TRBD1 (6 bases). The V and J ends lost 5 bases and 11 bases respectively, with 21 bases between them. The CDR3 sequence is 14 residues long. Per the germline V gene, CDR1 is MDHEN and CDR2 is SYDVKM.

The rearrangement uses TRBV10-1 and TRBJ2-3; 8 bases fit TRBD2. CDR3 length equals 14 residues. CDR1 is WNHNN, CDR2 SYGVQD, per germline (reference sequence). The ends lost 3 bases at V and 7 bases at J; junction bases unmatched: 6. CDR3 in amino acids: CASSEAGAGNTQYF. As DNA, the CDR3 is TGCGCCAGCAGTGAAGCGGGGGCCGGGAATACGCAGTATTTT.

V usage is TRBV30 and J usage is TRBJ1-3; a possible D gene is TRBD1 (6 bases). The V end was cut by 4 bases, the J end by 0 bases, with 10 bases between. Germline CDR1 reads GTSNPN; CDR2 reads SVGIG (reference sequence). This CDR3 has 14 amino acids. The CDR3 DNA is TGTGCCTGGACAGGGACAAACTCTGGAAACACCATATATTTT. Translation: CAWTGTNSGNTIYF.

The CDR3 reads CASTPDYTEAFF. CDR3 DNA: TGTGCCAGCACCCCAGATTACACTGAAGCTTTCTTT. The V gene is TRBV6-5, the J gene TRBJ1-1; D gene uncertain. V lost 7 bases and J lost 3, with 9 bases in between. The CDR3 is 12 amino acids. From germline, CDR1 is MNHEY and CDR2 SVGAGI.

The chain recombines TRBV5-8 with TRBJ1-4, with 7 nucleotides matching TRBD1. The length of the CDR3 is 13 residues. The ends lost 7 bases at V and 4 bases at J; junction bases unmatched: 4. Germline CDR1 reads SGHTS; CDR2 reads YDEGEE. CDR3 residues: CASSRGINEKLFF. As DNA, the CDR3 is TGTGCCAGCTCCAGGGGGATTAATGAAAAACTGTTTTTT.

The V call is TRBV3-1 (or the pseudogene TRBV3-2), the J call TRBJ1-5; D perhaps matches TRBD1 (5 bases). Trimming took 10 bases from V and 6 from J, leaving 16 bases between them. The CDR3 has 13 residues. Germline-derived CDR1 and CDR2 are LGHDT and YNNKEL (reference sequence). The CDR3 sequence is CATRAGPGQPQHF. CDR3 bases: TGTGCCACCCGGGCGGGGCCGGGTCAGCCCCAGCATTTT.

The table lists this clone with a few counts. This chain links TRBV30 with TRBJ2-5; maybe TRBD2 (7 bases). Germline loops: CDR1 GTSNPN, CDR2 SVGIG (reference sequence). The length of the CDR3 is 15 residues. Between the trimmed V and J ends, which lost 3 bases and 4 bases, there was a span of 18 bases. DNA of the CDR3: TGTGCCTGGAGGTGGGGGGGCTCGGGTCGAGAGACCCAGTACTTC. Protein: CAWRWGGSGRETQYF.

V and J are TRBV5-1 and TRBJ1-2, with 8 bases aligning to TRBD1. The CDR3 spans 17 residues. Germline CDR1 and CDR2: SGHRS and YFSETQ. V lost 4 bases, J lost 4 bases, and 15 bases stayed unmatched. The CDR3 DNA reads as TGCGCCAGCAGCCAAACAGGGGGTATGCCGTATTCCTATGGCTACACCTTC. This sequence encodes CASSQTGGMPYSYGYTF.

The chain joins TRBV5-4 to TRBJ1-2; a weak D match, TRBD1 (6 bases). CDR1 is SGHNT, CDR2 YYREEE, per germline (reference sequence). CDR3 length equals 14 residues. Trimming left V 4 bases short and J 4 bases short, with 14 bases between. The CDR3 here is CASSTSGTTYGYTF. CDR3 sequence (DNA): TGTGCCAGCAGCACCTCCGGGACAACCTATGGCTACACCTTC.

V gene TRBV24-1 combines with J gene TRBJ1-4, with D tentatively TRBD1 (5 bases). Germline V gene sequence: CDR1 KGHDR, CDR2 SFDVKD. V shed 2 bases and J shed 6 bases, with 12 bases lying between them. The CDR3 consists of 15 residues. The CDR3 DNA reads TGTGCCACCAGTGATTCCGGGGACGTCGATGAAAAACTGTTTTTT. It specifies CATSDSGDVDEKLFF.

V is TRBV30 and J is TRBJ1-1, with D possibly being TRBD1 (5 bases). V lost 3 bases and J 9 bases, leaving 17 bases between the germline ends. The CDR3 length is 13 residues. Germline values: CDR1 GTSNPN, CDR2 SVGIG (reference sequence). Here the CDR3 DNA reads TGTGCCTGGAGCCTTGGGGGGGTCTCACAAGCTTTCTTT. Encoded protein: CAWSLGGVSQAFF.

The chain recombines TRBV10-1 with TRBJ2-3; D remains ambiguous. This CDR3 region has 11 residues. Per the germline V gene, CDR1 is WNHNN and CDR2 is SYGVQD (reference sequence). Trimming stripped 4 bases from V and 4 bases from J, with 3 bases between. CDR3 coding DNA: TGCGCCAGCAGTGCCCCAGATACGCAGTATTTT. As protein: CASSAPDTQYF.

This clone has only one observation. The conserved phenylalanine or tryptophan is not found at the CDR3 terminus, so this likely reflects a read error. Because the CDR3's place on the DNA is in doubt, the DNA is left out and the CDR3 is given as listed by TCRdb. The CDR3: CASGLVRGKGGILL. This chain connects TRBV12-5 to TRBJ2-7. Per the germline V gene, CDR1 is LGHNT and CDR2 is FRNRAP. The CDR3 is 14 residues long, ends included.

The genes are TRBV18 and TRBJ2-5; 7 nucleotides match TRBD1. V dropped 3 bases and J dropped 3; count of bases not matched to a gene: 7. Germline CDR1 is KGHSH and CDR2 is LQKENI. CDR3 length: 15 residues. The CDR3 DNA follows: TGTGCCAGCTCACCTTTGGGACAGACAAAAGAGACCCAGTACTTC. Its protein product is CASSPLGQTKETQYF.

V usage is TRBV19 and J usage is TRBJ2-5; 10 bases are a match to TRBD1. The CDR3 spans 15 residues. Germline CDR1 is LNHDA and CDR2 is SQIVND (reference sequence). The trim removed 9 bases at V and 3 bases at J, leaving 10 bases unmatched. CDR3 residues: CASGWGQGNEETQYF. CDR3 nucleotide sequence: TGTGCCAGCGGCTGGGGACAGGGGAATGAAGAGACCCAGTACTTC.

The chain recombines TRBV5-6 with TRBJ1-3; D is unclear. The germline gives CDR1 SGHDT, CDR2 YYEEEE. The V and J ends lost 0 bases and 2 bases respectively, with 6 bases between them. The CDR3 contains 14 residues. CDR3: CASSLVVPGNTIYF. CDR3 bases: TGTGCCAGCAGCTTGGTTGTACCTGGAAACACCATATATTTT. Full variable domain (rest looked up from reference TRBV5-6 and TRBJ1-3): DAGVTQSPTHLIKTRGQQVTLRCSPKSGHDTVSWYQQALGQGPQFIFQYYEEEERQRGNFPDRFSGHQFPNYSSELNVNALLLGDSALYLCASSLVVPGNTIYFGEGSWLTVV.

This rearrangement joins TRBV4-3 to TRBJ2-7; tentative D call: TRBD1 (6 bases). The CDR3 is made up of 15 amino acids. Germline CDR1 is LGHNA and CDR2 is YSLEER. Trimming shortened V by 1 base and J by 1 base, and 11 bases separated the two germline ends. CDR3 in amino acids: CASSQGDRISYEQYF. CDR3 in DNA: TGCGCCAGCAGCCAAGGAGACAGGATTTCCTACGAGCAGTACTTC.

The chain carries TRBV15 and TRBJ1-5, with 7 bases matching TRBD1. The V gene's germline CDR1 is LNHNV and CDR2 YYDKDF (reference sequence). There are 14 residues in the CDR3. The trim removed 5 bases at V and 11 bases at J, leaving 12 bases unmatched. The CDR3 region is CATSGRQGGGSQHF. The CDR3 DNA reads TGTGCCACCAGCGGAAGACAGGGCGGGGGATCCCAGCATTTT.

The chain is built from TRBV11-2 and TRBJ2-2; D not certain. This CDR3 contains 11 residues. V was clipped by 3 bases and J by 4 bases, with 0 bases between them. From germline, CDR1 is SGHAT and CDR2 FQNNGV. As DNA, the CDR3 is TGTGCCAGCAGCTTCACCGGGGAGCTGTTTTTT. This codes for CASSFTGELFF.